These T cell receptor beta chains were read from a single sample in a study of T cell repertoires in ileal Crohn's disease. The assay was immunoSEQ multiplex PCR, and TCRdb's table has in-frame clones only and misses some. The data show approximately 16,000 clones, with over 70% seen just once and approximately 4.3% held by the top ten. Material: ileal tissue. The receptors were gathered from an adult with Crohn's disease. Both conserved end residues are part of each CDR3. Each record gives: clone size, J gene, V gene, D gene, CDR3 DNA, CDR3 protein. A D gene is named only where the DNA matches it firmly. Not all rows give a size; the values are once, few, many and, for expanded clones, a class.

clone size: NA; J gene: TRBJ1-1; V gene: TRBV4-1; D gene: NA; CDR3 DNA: TGCGCCAGCAGACGGATCAACTTGAACACTGAAGCTTTCTTT; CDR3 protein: CASRRINLNTEAFF
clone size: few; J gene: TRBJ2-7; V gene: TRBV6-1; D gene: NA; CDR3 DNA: TGTGCCAGCAGCAACCGGGCAGGATCCTCCTACGAGCAGTACTTC; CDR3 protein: CASSNRAGSSYEQYF
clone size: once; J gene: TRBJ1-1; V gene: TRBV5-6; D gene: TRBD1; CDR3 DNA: TGTGCCAGCAGCTTCGACAGGGGCGGCACTGAAGCTTTCTTT; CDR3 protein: CASSFDRGGTEAFF
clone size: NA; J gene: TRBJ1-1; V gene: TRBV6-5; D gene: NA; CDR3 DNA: TGTGCCAGCAGTTACTCGACAGGCACTGAAGCTTTCTTT; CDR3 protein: CASSYSTGTEAFF
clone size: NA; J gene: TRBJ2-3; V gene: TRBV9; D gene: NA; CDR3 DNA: TGTGCCAGCAACCTGAAATGGGGGGAAGATACGCAGTATTTT; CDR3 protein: CASNLKWGEDTQYF
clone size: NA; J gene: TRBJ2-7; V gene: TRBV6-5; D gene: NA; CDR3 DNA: TGTGCCAGCCCTCGGGACAACTCCTACGAGCAGTACTTC; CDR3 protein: CASPRDNSYEQYF
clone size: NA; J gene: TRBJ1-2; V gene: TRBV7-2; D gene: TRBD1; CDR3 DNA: TGTGCCAGCAGCTCAATCCGACAGGGTGAAGGTGGCTACACCTTC; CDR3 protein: CASSSIRQGEGGYTF
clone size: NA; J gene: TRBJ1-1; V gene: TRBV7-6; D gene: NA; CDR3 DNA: TGTGCCAGCAGCTTAAATGAACAGAATGGGAACACTGAAGCTTTCTTT; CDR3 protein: CASSLNEQNGNTEAFF
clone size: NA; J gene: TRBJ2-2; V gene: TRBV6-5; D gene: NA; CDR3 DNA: TGTGCCAGCAGTTACGGCCTAGCGACCGGGGAGCTGTTTTTT; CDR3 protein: CASSYGLATGELFF
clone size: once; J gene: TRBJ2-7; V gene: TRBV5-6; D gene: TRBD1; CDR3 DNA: TGTGCCAGCACCGGGACAGGGGGCCGGGACCCAACCGTCGAGCAGTACTTC; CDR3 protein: CASTGTGGRDPTVEQYF
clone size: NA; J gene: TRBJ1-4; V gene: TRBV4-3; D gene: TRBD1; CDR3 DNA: TGCGCCAGCAGCCAAGAGTTCCTTTGGGGACAGGAAAATGAAAAACTGTTTTTT; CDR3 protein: CASSQEFLWGQENEKLFF
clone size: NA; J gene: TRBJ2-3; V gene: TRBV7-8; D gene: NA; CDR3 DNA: TGTGCCAGCAGCTTAAGAGCAGTACGAGGATCCACAGATACGCAGTATTTT; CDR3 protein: CASSLRAVRGSTDTQYF
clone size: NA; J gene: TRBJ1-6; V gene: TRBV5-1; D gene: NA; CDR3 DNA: TGCGCCAGCAGCTTGGAAGCGCTGAGCTCCTATAATTCACCCCTCCACTTT; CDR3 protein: CASSLEALSSYNSPLHF
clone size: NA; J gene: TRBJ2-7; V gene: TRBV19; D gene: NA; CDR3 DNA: TGTGCCAGTAGTACAGGACAGTACGAGCAGTACTTC; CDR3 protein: CASSTGQYEQYF
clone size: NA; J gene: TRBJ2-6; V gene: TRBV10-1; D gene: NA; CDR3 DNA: TGCGCCAGGCCGGGACAAGATACCCTCTCTGGGGCCAACGTCCTGACTTTC; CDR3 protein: CARPGQDTLSGANVLTF
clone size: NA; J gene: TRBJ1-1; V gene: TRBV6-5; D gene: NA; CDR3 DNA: TGTGCCAGCAGTTACTCGAACGGGAACCTGAACACTGAAGCTTTCTTT; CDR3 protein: CASSYSNGNLNTEAFF
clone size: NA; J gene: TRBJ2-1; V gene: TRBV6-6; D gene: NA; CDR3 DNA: TGTGCCAGCAGTACACCCGGACTTCACAATGAGCAGTTCTTC; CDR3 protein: CASSTPGLHNEQFF
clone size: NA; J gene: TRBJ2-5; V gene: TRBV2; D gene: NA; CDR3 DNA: TGTGCCAGCAGTCTGGACGGTGGGGAGACCCAGTACTTC; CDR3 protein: CASSLDGGETQYF
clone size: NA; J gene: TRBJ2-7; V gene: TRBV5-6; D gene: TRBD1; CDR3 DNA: TGTGCCAGCAGCCTCGACAGGGTCGGCGAGCAGTACTTC; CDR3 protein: CASSLDRVGEQYF
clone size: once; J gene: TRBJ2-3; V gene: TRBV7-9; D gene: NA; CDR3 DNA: TGTGCCAGCAGCTTAGGGCGGAAAGCCTTCGTACGGTCCGATACGCAGTATTTT; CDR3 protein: CASSLGRKAFVRSDTQYF
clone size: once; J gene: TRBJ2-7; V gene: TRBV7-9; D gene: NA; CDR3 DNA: TGTGCCAGCAGCATGGGGAGCTCCTACGAGCAGTACTTC; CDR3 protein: CASSMGSSYEQYF
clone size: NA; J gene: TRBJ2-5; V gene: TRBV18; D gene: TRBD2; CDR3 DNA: TGTGCCAGCTCACCACGACGAAGCGGGGAGGAGACCCAGTACTTC; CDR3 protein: CASSPRRSGEETQYF
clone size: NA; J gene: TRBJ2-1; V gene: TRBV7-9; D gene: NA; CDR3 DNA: TGTGCCAGCAGGCCCTACGGCGATGAGCAGTTCTTC; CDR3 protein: CASRPYGDEQFF
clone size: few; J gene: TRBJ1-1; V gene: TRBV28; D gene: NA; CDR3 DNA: TGTGCCAGCAGCCGAAAAGTTGGGAACACTGAAGCTTTCTTT; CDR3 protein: CASSRKVGNTEAFF
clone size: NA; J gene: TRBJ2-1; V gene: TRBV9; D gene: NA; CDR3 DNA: TGTGCCAGCAGCCCATTAGAAACCGATGAGCAGTTCTTC; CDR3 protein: CASSPLETDEQFF
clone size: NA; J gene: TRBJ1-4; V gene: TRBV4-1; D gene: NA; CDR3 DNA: TGCGCCAGCAGCCAAGATAAGGGAGCCAAGGGAAAACTGTTTTTT; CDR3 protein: CASSQDKGAKGKLFF
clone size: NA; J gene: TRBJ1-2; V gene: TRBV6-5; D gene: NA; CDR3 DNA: TGTGCCAGCAGCCCAGATCCGGGATTATATGGCTACACCTTC; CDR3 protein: CASSPDPGLYGYTF
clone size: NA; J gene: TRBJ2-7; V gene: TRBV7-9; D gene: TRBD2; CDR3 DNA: TGTGCCAGCAGCTTAGGGGCGGGGGGACCCTACGAGCAGTACTTC; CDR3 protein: CASSLGAGGPYEQYF
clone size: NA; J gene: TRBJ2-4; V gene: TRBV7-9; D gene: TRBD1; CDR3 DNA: TGTGCCAGCAGCAGTCGACAGGGGGCGAACATTCAGTACTTC; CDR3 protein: CASSSRQGANIQYF
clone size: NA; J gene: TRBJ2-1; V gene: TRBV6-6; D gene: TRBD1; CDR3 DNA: TGTGCCAGCGGATCGGGACAGGGCGTGAATGAGCAGTTCTTC; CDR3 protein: CASGSGQGVNEQFF
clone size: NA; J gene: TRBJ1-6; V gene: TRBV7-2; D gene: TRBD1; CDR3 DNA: TGTGCCAGCAGGCCGGGGGACAGGGTTCATCCCCTCCACTTT; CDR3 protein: CASRPGDRVHPLHF
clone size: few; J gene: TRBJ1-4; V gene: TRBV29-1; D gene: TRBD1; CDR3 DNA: TGCAGCGTTGAGTCAGGGGGAGATGAAAAACTGTTTTTT; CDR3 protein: CSVESGGDEKLFF
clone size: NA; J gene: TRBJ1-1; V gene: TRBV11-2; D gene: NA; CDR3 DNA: TGTGCCAGCAGCTTAAGGGGCGCAGGTGAAGCTTTCTTT; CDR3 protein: CASSLRGAGEAFF
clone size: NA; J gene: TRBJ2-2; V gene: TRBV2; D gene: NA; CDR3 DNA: TGTGCCAGCAGTGAGGTGCGGAACACCGGGGAGCTGTTTTTT; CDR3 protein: CASSEVRNTGELFF
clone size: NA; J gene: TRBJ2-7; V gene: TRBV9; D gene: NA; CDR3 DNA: TGTGCCAGCAGCCCCAGGGACGGGACCTACGAGCAGTACTTC; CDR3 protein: CASSPRDGTYEQYF
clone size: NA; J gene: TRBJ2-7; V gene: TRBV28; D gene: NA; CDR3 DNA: TGTGCCAGCAGCTACCTGACCTACGAGCAGTACTTC; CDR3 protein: CASSYLTYEQYF
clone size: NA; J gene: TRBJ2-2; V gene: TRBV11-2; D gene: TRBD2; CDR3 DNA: TGTGCCAGCAAGCTTATGGCGGGAGGGAACACCGGGGAGCTGTTTTTT; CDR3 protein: CASKLMAGGNTGELFF
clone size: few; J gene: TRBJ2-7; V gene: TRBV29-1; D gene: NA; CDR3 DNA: TGCAGCGTTGAATTGTCCTACGAGCAGTACTTC; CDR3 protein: CSVELSYEQYF
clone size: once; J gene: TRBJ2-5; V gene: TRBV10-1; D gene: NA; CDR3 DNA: TGCGCCAGCAGTGAGTCGTGGAGGGAAGGCCAAGAGACCCAGTACTTC; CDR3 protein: CASSESWREGQETQYF
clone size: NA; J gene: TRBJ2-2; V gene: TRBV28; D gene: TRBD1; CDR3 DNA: TGTGCCAGCAGGAGACAGGGACCGAACACCGGGGAGCTGTTTTTT; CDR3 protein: CASRRQGPNTGELFF
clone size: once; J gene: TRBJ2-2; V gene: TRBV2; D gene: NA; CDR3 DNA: TGTGCCAGCAGTTGGGGACGATTGAACACCGGGGAGCTGTTTTTT; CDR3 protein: CASSWGRLNTGELFF
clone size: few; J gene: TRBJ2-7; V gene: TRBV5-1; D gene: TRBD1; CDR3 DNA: TGCGCCAGCAGCTGGGGGGACAGGGGGCGCGAGCAGTACTTC; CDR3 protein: CASSWGDRGREQYF
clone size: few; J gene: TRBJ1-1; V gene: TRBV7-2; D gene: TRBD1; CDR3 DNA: TGTGCCAGCAGCCGGACAGGGAACACTGAAGCTTTCTTT; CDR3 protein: CASSRTGNTEAFF
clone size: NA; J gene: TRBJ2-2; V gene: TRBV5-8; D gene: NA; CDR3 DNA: TGTGCCAGCGGTCGGGGGACGAACACCGGGGAGCTGTTTTTT; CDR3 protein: CASGRGTNTGELFF
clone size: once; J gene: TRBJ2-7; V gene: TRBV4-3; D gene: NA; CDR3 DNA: TGCGCCAGCAGCCAAGAAGTCAGGACCTCCTACGAGCAGTACTTC; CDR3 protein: CASSQEVRTSYEQYF
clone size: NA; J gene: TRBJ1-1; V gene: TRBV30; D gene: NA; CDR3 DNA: TGTGCCTGGAGTACCGGGGGGAACACTGAAGCTTTCTTT; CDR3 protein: CAWSTGGNTEAFF